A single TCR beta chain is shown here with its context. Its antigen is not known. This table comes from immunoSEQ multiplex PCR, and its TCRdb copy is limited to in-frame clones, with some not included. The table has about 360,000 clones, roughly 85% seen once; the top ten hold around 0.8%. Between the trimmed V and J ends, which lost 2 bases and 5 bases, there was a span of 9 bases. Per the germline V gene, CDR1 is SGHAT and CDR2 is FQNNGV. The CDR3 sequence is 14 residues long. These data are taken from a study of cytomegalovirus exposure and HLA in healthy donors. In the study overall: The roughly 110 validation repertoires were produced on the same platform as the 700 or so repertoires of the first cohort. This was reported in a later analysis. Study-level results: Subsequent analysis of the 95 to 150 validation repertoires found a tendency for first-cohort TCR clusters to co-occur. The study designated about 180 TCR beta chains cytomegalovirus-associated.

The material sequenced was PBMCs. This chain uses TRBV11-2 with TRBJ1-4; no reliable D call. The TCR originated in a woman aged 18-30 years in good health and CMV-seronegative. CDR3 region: CASSLTAGNEKLFF. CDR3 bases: TGTGCCAGCAGCTTAACTGCGGGCAATGAAAAACTGTTTTTT.